This passage covers 8 T cell receptor beta chains from one sample sequenced in a study of T cell responses to AZD1222 COVID-19 vaccine (dated by TCRdb to about 2021). The intended sense of this specimen's time point label: baseline before first vaccination. The receptor library was made with the immunoSEQ multiplex PCR assay. TCRdb limited this immuneACCESS table to in-frame rearrangements with V and J called. A share of clones is missing; checked studies link under half to unresolved V genes, and the rest is unexplained. This sample holds 120,000 to 150,000 clones; roughly 91% were observed only once. The leading ten clones occupy about 2.1% of the sample. The material was peripheral blood, obtained on day 0 of AZD1222 vaccination. These receptors came from an adult in good health.

V usage is TRBV6-1 and J usage is TRBJ2-1, with a weak D call TRBD2 (6 bases). This CDR3 has 16 amino acids. Germline V CDR1 and CDR2: MNHNS, SASEGT. The V end lost 4 bases, the J end lost 6 bases, and 19 bases lay between the germline ends. The CDR3: CASSVSLTGVGNEQFF. The DNA of the CDR3 is TGTGCCAGCAGTGTTTCTTTGACGGGAGTAGGCAATGAGCAGTTCTTC.

A single count supports this clone. V is TRBV4-1 and J is TRBJ2-7; 8 nucleotides agree with TRBD1. From germline, CDR1 is MGHRA and CDR2 YSYEKL. The CDR3 spans 17 residues. V shed 3 bases and J 3 bases; nucleotides not matched to a gene: 13. This CDR3 reads CASSHPEGRGRFYEQYF. The CDR3, as DNA: TGCGCCAGCAGCCACCCGGAGGGCAGGGGGCGATTCTACGAGCAGTACTTC.

The rearrangement links TRBV6-5 to TRBJ1-3, with D hard to call. Trimming removed 7 bases at V and 0 bases at J, with 13 bases between. This CDR3 is 15 amino acids long. CDR1 and CDR2 from the germline V gene are MNHEY and SVGAGI. In DNA, the CDR3 is TGTGCCAGCACTGGTCTTTTGAGCTCTGGAAACACCATATATTTT. Encoded protein: CASTGLLSSGNTIYF.

This clone was counted once. The CDR3 bases are TGCGCCAGCAGCTTGGATCAGGGGGCGGTAGGCCCAGCTTTCTTT. Protein product: CASSLDQGAVGPAFF. The chain is built from TRBV5-1 and TRBJ1-1; 8 nucleotides agree with TRBD1. The CDR3 totals 15 residues. V trimming: 0 bases; J trimming: 10 bases; junction bases outside the gene matches: 11. Per germline, CDR1 SGHRS and CDR2 YFSETQ.

The rearrangement uses TRBV14 and TRBJ2-2; TRBD2 matches 8 bases. The germline V gene has CDR1 SGHDN and CDR2 FVKESK. The CDR3 totals 16 residues. The V gene end was trimmed by 4 bases and the J gene end by 1 base; junction bases not matched to a gene: 5. Written as DNA, the CDR3 is TGTGCCAGCAGCCGAGGACTAGCCAAGAACACCGGGGAGCTGTTTTTT. This translates into CASSRGLAKNTGELFF. Variable domain in full (rest from reference TRBV14 and TRBJ2-2): EAGVTQFPSHSVIEKGQTVTLRCDPISGHDNLYWYRRVMGKEIKFLLHFVKESKQDESGMPNNRFLAERTGGTYSTLKVQPAELEDSGVYFCASSRGLAKNTGELFFGEGSRLTVL.

The chain combines TRBV27 with TRBJ2-1, with 7 bases lining up with TRBD1. This CDR3 is built from 16 residues. The germline V gene encodes CDR1 MNHEY and CDR2 SMNVEV (reference sequence). After removal of 3 bases from V and 5 bases from J, the junction contained 10 bases not matched to a gene. CDR3 DNA sequence: TGTGCCAGCAGTTTTTCCGTCGGGACAGAACACAATGAGCAGTTCTTC. As protein: CASSFSVGTEHNEQFF.

J is TRBJ2-5 and V is TRBV7-9; no clear D gene. CDR1 is SEHNR, CDR2 FQNEAQ, per germline (reference sequence). CDR3 length equals 14 residues. V lost 5 bases and J lost 1, with 11 bases in between. CDR3 region: CASSPLGGQETQYF. The CDR3 DNA follows: TGTGCCAGCAGCCCCCTCGGTGGCCAAGAGACCCAGTACTTC.

The V and J genes are TRBV11-2 and TRBJ1-2; 9 positions agree with TRBD1. The CDR3 contains 16 residues. The J segment lost 6 bases and the V segment lost 4 bases, leaving 12 bases of the junction unmatched. The germline V gene has CDR1 SGHAT and CDR2 FQNNGV. CDR3 amino acids: CASSSLQGARSDGYTF. CDR3 coding DNA: TGTGCCAGCAGCTCTCTACAGGGGGCGAGATCGGATGGCTACACCTTC.